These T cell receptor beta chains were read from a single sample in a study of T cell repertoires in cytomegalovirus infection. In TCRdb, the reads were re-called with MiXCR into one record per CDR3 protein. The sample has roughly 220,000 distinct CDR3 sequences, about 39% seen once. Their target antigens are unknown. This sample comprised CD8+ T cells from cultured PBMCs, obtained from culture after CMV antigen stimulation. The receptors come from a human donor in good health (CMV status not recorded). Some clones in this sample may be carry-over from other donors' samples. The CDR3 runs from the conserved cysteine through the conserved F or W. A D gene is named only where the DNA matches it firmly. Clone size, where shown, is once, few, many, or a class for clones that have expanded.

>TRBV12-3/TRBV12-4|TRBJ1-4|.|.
CASSASGTRDEKLFF
TGTGCCAGCAGTGCCTCCGGGACGCGAGATGAAAAACTGTTTTTT
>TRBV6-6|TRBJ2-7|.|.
CASRPFRLGYEQYF
TGTGCCAGCCGGCCCTTCCGACTTGGCTACGAGCAGTACTTC
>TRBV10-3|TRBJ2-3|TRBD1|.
CATLPDREIADTQYF
TGTGCCACCCTACCGGACAGGGAGATCGCAGATACGCAGTATTTT
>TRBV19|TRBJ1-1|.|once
CASSRHRVTEAFF
TGTGCCAGTAGCCGGCACAGGGTCACTGAAGCTTTCTTT
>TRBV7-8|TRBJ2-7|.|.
CACEKESSYEQYF
TGTGCCTGCGAGAAGGAGAGCTCCTACGAGCAGTACTTC
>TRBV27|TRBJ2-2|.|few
CASSFPTGELFF
TGTGCCAGCAGTTTTCCCACCGGGGAGCTGTTTTTT
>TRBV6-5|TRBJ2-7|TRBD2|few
CASSYNLGTSGYEQYF
TGTGCCAGCAGTTACAATCTAGGGACTAGCGGATACGAGCAGTACTTC
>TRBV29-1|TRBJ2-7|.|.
CSVGGSGLDEQYF
TGCAGCGTTGGGGGATCGGGGCTGGACGAGCAGTACTTC
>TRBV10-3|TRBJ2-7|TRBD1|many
CAISVPGQGSTYEQYF
TGTGCCATCAGTGTACCGGGACAGGGTAGCACCTACGAGCAGTACTTC
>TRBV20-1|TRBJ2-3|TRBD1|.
CSAWTGVGTDTQYF
TGCAGTGCTTGGACAGGGGTAGGCACAGATACGCAGTATTTT
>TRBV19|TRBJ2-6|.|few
CASSMRPSGANVLTF
TGTGCCAGTAGTATGAGGCCCTCTGGGGCCAACGTCCTGACTTTC
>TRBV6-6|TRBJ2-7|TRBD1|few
CASSRTDRDHEQYF
TGTGCCAGCAGTCGGACCGACAGGGACCACGAGCAGTACTTC